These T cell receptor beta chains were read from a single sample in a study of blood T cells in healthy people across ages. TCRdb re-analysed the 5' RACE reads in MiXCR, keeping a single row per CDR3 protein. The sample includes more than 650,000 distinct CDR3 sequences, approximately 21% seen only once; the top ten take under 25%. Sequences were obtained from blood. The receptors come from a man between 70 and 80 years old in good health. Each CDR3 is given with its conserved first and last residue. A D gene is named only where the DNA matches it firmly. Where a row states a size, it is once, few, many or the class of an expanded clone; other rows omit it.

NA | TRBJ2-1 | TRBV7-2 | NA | TGTACCAGCACCTCCGACCGGAACTCCTACAATGAGCAGTTCTTC | CTSTSDRNSYNEQFF
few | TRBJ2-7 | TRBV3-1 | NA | TGTGCCAGCAGCAAACACGAGGTCGAGCAGTACTTC | CASSKHEVEQYF
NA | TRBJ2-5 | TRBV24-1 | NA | TGTGCCACCAGTGATGGTACAGTCCAAGAGACCCAGTACTTC | CATSDGTVQETQYF
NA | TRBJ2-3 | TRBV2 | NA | TGTGCCAGCACCCAGCAGGGCGCAGGCACAGATACGCAGTATTTT | CASTQQGAGTDTQYF
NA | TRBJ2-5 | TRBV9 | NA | TGTGCCAGCAGCGTAGACCGCGGTCTAGCCGTTCAAGAGACCCAGTACTTC | CASSVDRGLAVQETQYF
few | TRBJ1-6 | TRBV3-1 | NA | TGTGCCAGCAGCCCCCAAGGGACACGGACCGCCCTCCACTTT | CASSPQGTRTALHF
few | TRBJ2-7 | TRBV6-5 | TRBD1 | TGTGCCAGCAGTTACTCGAAGGGCGGACAGGGGGCCCAAGCCTACGAGCAGTACTTC | CASSYSKGGQGAQAYEQYF
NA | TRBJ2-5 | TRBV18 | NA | TGTGCCAGCTCACCACTTTGGCCTAGCGAGAAAGAGACCCAGTACTTC | CASSPLWPSEKETQYF
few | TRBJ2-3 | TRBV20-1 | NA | TGCAGTGCTCCCCGTACCTTGGGAGATACGCAGTATTTT | CSAPRTLGDTQYF
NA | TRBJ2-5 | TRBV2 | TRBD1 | TGTGCCAGCATGGGACAGGGGCAAGAGACCCAGTACTTC | CASMGQGQETQYF
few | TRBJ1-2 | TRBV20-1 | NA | TGCAGTGCTAGAGCTGGGGGCGGCTATGGCTACACCTTC | CSARAGGGYGYTF
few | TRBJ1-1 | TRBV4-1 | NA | TGCGCCAGCAGCCCCGGGGAGGGCCTACCCTACACTGAAGCTTTCTTT | CASSPGEGLPYTEAFF
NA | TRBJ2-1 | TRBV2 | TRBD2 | TGTGCCAGCAGCAAACTAGCGGGGATCCTCAATGAGCAGTTCTTC | CASSKLAGILNEQFF
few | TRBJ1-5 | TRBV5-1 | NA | TGCGCCAGCAGCTTGAACGGGGCTAAGAATCAGCCCCAGCATTTT | CASSLNGAKNQPQHF
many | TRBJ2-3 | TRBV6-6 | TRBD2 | TGTGCCAGCAGCCGGACTAGCGGCAGCGGTACGCAGTATTTT | CASSRTSGSGTQYF
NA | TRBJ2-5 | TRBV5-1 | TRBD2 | TGCGCCAGCAGCCCCCGCGTCCTGACTAGCGAAGAGACCCAGTACTTC | CASSPRVLTSEETQYF
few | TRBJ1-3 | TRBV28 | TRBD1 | TGTGCCAGCACTGAACAGGGGGTTGGAAACACCATATATTTT | CASTEQGVGNTIYF
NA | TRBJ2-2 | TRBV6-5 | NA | TGTGCCAGCAGTTACACACGGGGCAACGGGGAGCTGTTTTTT | CASSYTRGNGELFF
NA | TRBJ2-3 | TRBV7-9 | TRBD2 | TGTGCCAGCAGCCGGGGGGGCGATCGCACAGATACGCAGTATTTT | CASSRGGDRTDTQYF
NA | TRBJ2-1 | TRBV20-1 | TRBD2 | TGCAGTGCTATAGCGGGAGGGCCCGGCAATGAGCAGTTCTTC | CSAIAGGPGNEQFF
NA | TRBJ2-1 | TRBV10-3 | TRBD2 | TGTGCCATCAGTGAGGCCCCGGGACTAGCGGGTTACGAGCAGTTCTTC | CAISEAPGLAGYEQFF
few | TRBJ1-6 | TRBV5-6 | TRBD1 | TGTGCCAGCAGACGTGGACAGGTTAATTCACCCCTCCACTTT | CASRRGQVNSPLHF
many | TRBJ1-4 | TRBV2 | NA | TGTGCCAGCAGCCCGCAGGATGAAAAACTGTTTTTT | CASSPQDEKLFF
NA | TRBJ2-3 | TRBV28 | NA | TGTGCCAGCACTTGCGGGGATAGCACAGATACGCAGTATTTT | CASTCGDSTDTQYF
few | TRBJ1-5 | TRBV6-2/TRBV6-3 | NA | TGTGCCAGCAGTTACATCTGGGACCGAGGGGATCAGCCCCAGCATTTT | CASSYIWDRGDQPQHF
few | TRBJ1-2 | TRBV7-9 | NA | TGTGCCAGCAGCTTAGTTTCGGATATTAACTATGGCTACACCTTC | CASSLVSDINYGYTF
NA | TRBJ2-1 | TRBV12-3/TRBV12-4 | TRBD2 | TGTGCCAGCTGCCCCGGGACTAGCGGGACCAGCTCCTACAATGAGCAGTTCTTC | CASCPGTSGTSSYNEQFF
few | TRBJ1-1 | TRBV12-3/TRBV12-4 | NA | TGTGCCAGCAGTTTAAGGGGAGTAGGGACTGAAGCTTTCTTT | CASSLRGVGTEAFF
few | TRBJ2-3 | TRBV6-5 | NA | TGTGCCAGCAGTCCCCCCGGAGGGGCTAGCACAGATACGCAGTATTTT | CASSPPGGASTDTQYF
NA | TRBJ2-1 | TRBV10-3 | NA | TGTGCCATCAGTGACCCGGGAAGCCCCTACAATGAGCAGTTCTTC | CAISDPGSPYNEQFF
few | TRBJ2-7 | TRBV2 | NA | TGTGCCAGCAGCGTCGACAGGATTTACGAGCAGTACTTC | CASSVDRIYEQYF
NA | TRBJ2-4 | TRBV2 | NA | TGTGCCAGCACCCGGGTTGTAAACATTCAGTACTTC | CASTRVVNIQYF
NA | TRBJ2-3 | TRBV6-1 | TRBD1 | TGTGCCAGCACATCACAGGGGATCCTAACAGATACGCAGTATTTT | CASTSQGILTDTQYF
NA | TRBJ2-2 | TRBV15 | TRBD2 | TGTGCCACCAGCAGAGAGCGGGGGTTAACCGGGGAGCTGTTTTTT | CATSRERGLTGELFF